This T cell receptor (beta chain) was found in a study of T cells after posttransplantation cyclophosphamide. The study, taken as a whole, reports: Blood and skin or GI T cell repertoires showed limited TRB overlap.

This related bone marrow graft donor gave peripheral blood on the day of marrow donation. To note about this clone: As yet, its antigen is unknown.

Profiled with immunoSEQ multiplex PCR; TCRdb holds only in-frame clones, not every one. The table lists about 66,000 clones, over 85% of them singletons, with roughly 2.9% in the top ten. The CDR3 covers 15 residues. Per germline, CDR1 MDHEN and CDR2 SYDVKM. V was trimmed by 4 bases and J by 0 bases, leaving 9 bases between them. The sample consisted of PBMCs. The sequence was collected from a woman in her 30s in good health and a related stem cell transplant donor. This rearrangement joins TRBV28 to TRBJ1-4; D is unresolved. CDR3 protein: CASSSRGATNEKLFF. The CDR3 nucleotides read TGTGCCAGCAGTTCCCGGGGTGCAACTAATGAAAAACTGTTTTTT. Complete variable domain (other parts from reference TRBV28 and TRBJ1-4): DVKVTQSSRYLVKRTGEKVFLECVQDMDHENMFWYRQDPGLGLRLIYFSYDVKMKEKGDIPEGYSVSREKKERFSLILESASTNQTSMYLCASSSRGATNEKLFFGSGTQLSVL.